This T cell receptor beta chain stems from a study of vaccination and CD4 T cells after COVID-19. The treatment here: roughly 11-day PBMC culture with coronavirus spike peptide pools or control peptides (ViraFEST assay). On days 3 and 7, half the medium was swapped for fresh IL-2-containing medium. This clonotype was counted once. Its matching antigen is unknown. After removal of 3 bases from V and 3 bases from J, the junction contained 2 bases not matched to a gene. The V gene's germline CDR1 is DFQATT and CDR2 SNEGSKA (reference sequence). The CDR3 covers 13 residues. Broader study findings: A nonsignificant median increase from about 20 to 38 SARS-CoV-2-reactive clonotypes was observed.

The Oncomine TCR Beta short-read assay sequenced DNA from cultured CD4+ T cells. Cultured CD4+ T cells yielded the extracted genomic DNA. In TCRdb, the PCR reads were re-called with MiXCR into one record per CDR3 protein. The data hold about 16,000 distinct CDR3 sequences, with around 44% observed a single time. The V and J genes are TRBV20-1 and TRBJ2-1, with 7 bases lining up with TRBD2. The material sequenced was CD4+ T cells from blood, cultured in vitro. This receptor was taken from a human donor who had recovered from COVID-19. The CDR3 nucleotides are TGCAGTGCTAGGCGGGGGTACTACAATGAGCAGTTCTTC. As protein: CSARRGYYNEQFF.